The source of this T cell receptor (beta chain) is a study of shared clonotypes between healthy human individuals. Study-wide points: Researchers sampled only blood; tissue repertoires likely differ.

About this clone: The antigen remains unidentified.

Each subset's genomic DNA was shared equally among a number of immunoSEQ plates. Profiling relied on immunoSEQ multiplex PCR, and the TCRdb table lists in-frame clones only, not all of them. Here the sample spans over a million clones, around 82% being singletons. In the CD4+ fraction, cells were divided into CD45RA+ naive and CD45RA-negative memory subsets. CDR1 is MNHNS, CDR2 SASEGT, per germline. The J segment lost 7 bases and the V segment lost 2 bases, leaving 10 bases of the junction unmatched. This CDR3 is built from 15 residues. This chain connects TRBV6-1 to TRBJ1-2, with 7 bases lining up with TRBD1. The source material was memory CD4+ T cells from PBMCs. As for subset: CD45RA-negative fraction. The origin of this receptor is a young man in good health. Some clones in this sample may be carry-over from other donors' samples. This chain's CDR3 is CASSEWGQRGGGYTF. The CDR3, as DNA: TGTGCCAGCAGTGAATGGGGACAGCGAGGGGGTGGCTACACCTTC.